The table lists the clone carrying this T cell receptor beta chain with a count of one. The data derive from a study of blood T cell repertoires in COVID-19. On the study more broadly: From T cells, B-cell-depleted T cells, or PBMCs came the material, which was cDNA or gDNA.

Trimming removed 1 base from V and 3 bases from J, with 9 bases in between. The germline V gene has CDR1 SEHNR and CDR2 FQNEAQ (reference sequence). The CDR3 is 14 residues long. Seattle's cohort entered during active infection and was followed longitudinally. In the authors' workflow: Amplified reference gene primers provided the basis for estimating nucleated cell counts. Assay: immunoSEQ multiplex PCR; the TCRdb copy retains only in-frame clones and omits some. The V and J calls and clone size were taken over from that table, and D and trimming were inferred from the DNA. The sample carries about 250,000 clones, about 91% recorded once.

The material sequenced was peripheral blood. The chain couples TRBV7-9 to TRBJ1-1; D gene uncertain. The sequence derives from a woman aged 30 to 39 with COVID-19, enrolled during active disease. The CDR3 DNA is TGTGCCAGCAGCTTAGTTTCGCGGGACACTGAAGCTTTCTTT. Its translation is CASSLVSRDTEAFF.